This is a list of T cell receptor beta chains from one sample in a study of T cells after yellow fever vaccination. One entry per CDR3 protein results from TCRdb running MiXCR on the 5' RACE reads. The table records 200,000 to 250,000 distinct CDR3 sequences, about 7% of them present only once. Source: CD4+ T cells sorted from PBMCs, taken 15 days after the yellow fever booster vaccination. The receptor source for this set is a man aged 30 to 45 who received the YFV17D yellow fever vaccine. Each CDR3 is given with its conserved first and last residue. Fields, in order: V gene, D gene, J gene, clone size, CDR3 length, CDR3 protein, CDR3 DNA. The D gene is left open where the match is weak. Size is omitted from some rows. Given values are once, few, many or a class for expanded clones.

v_call: TRBV19
d_call: TRBD2
j_call: TRBJ2-2
clone_size: NA
cdr3_length: 17
cdr3_aa: CASSLGASGRRTGELFF
cdr3_nt: TGTGCCAGTAGCCTTGGGGCTAGCGGGAGAAGAACCGGGGAGCTGTTTTTT

v_call: TRBV11-1
d_call: NA
j_call: TRBJ2-3
clone_size: few
cdr3_length: 13
cdr3_aa: CASRERSTDTQYF
cdr3_nt: TGTGCCAGCCGCGAACGTAGCACAGATACGCAGTATTTT

v_call: TRBV6-5
d_call: TRBD2
j_call: TRBJ2-1
clone_size: few
cdr3_length: 16
cdr3_aa: CASSYLGTSGRNEQFF
cdr3_nt: TGTGCCAGCAGTTACCTCGGGACTAGCGGGAGAAATGAGCAGTTCTTC

v_call: TRBV6-6
d_call: NA
j_call: TRBJ2-5
clone_size: few
cdr3_length: 12
cdr3_aa: CASTMGAETQYF
cdr3_nt: TGTGCCAGCACAATGGGAGCGGAGACCCAGTACTTC

v_call: TRBV20-1
d_call: NA
j_call: TRBJ2-7
clone_size: many
cdr3_length: 14
cdr3_aa: CSARGGEGGYEQYF
cdr3_nt: TGCAGTGCTAGAGGCGGAGAGGGGGGTTACGAGCAGTACTTC

v_call: TRBV5-1
d_call: NA
j_call: TRBJ2-7
clone_size: many
cdr3_length: 15
cdr3_aa: CASSLSMSSSYEQYF
cdr3_nt: TGCGCCAGCAGCTTGTCTATGAGCAGCTCCTACGAGCAGTACTTC

v_call: TRBV7-2
d_call: NA
j_call: TRBJ2-7
clone_size: many
cdr3_length: 13
cdr3_aa: CASSSLSSYEQYF
cdr3_nt: TGTGCCAGCAGTTCCCTTAGCTCCTACGAGCAGTACTTC

v_call: TRBV5-1
d_call: NA
j_call: TRBJ2-2
clone_size: few
cdr3_length: 16
cdr3_aa: CASSSRPTLDAGELFF
cdr3_nt: TGCGCCAGCAGCTCGCGACCCACGTTAGACGCCGGGGAGCTGTTTTTT

v_call: TRBV20-1
d_call: NA
j_call: TRBJ2-7
clone_size: many
cdr3_length: 14
cdr3_aa: CSASPGSSLYEQYF
cdr3_nt: TGCAGTGCTAGCCCGGGGAGCTCGCTTTACGAGCAGTACTTC

v_call: TRBV3-1
d_call: NA
j_call: TRBJ2-7
clone_size: many
cdr3_length: 15
cdr3_aa: CASSRNTGSSYEQYF
cdr3_nt: TGTGCCAGCAGCCGCAACACGGGTAGCTCCTACGAGCAGTACTTC

v_call: TRBV27
d_call: TRBD2
j_call: TRBJ2-5
clone_size: NA
cdr3_length: 15
cdr3_aa: CASSFAGAVQETQYF
cdr3_nt: TGTGCCAGCAGTTTCGCGGGAGCGGTCCAAGAGACCCAGTACTTC

v_call: TRBV7-9
d_call: TRBD1
j_call: TRBJ1-3
clone_size: NA
cdr3_length: 13
cdr3_aa: CASRQGAGNTIYF
cdr3_nt: TGTGCCAGCCGACAGGGGGCTGGAAACACCATATATTTT

v_call: TRBV12-3/TRBV12-4
d_call: NA
j_call: TRBJ2-1
clone_size: few
cdr3_length: 12
cdr3_aa: CASSLLAAEQFF
cdr3_nt: TGTGCCAGCAGCTTACTAGCTGCTGAGCAGTTCTTC

v_call: TRBV6-1
d_call: TRBD1
j_call: TRBJ1-5
clone_size: few
cdr3_length: 13
cdr3_aa: CASSRQGSQPQHF
cdr3_nt: TGTGCCAGCAGCCGACAGGGGAGTCAGCCCCAGCATTTT

v_call: TRBV12-3/TRBV12-4
d_call: TRBD1
j_call: TRBJ1-5
clone_size: few
cdr3_length: 18
cdr3_aa: CASTAGTGSSQSNQPQHF
cdr3_nt: TGTGCCAGCACCGCCGGGACAGGGTCTTCTCAGAGCAATCAGCCCCAGCATTTT

v_call: TRBV20-1
d_call: NA
j_call: TRBJ2-5
clone_size: many
cdr3_length: 13
cdr3_aa: CSADSQGGETQYF
cdr3_nt: TGCAGTGCTGATAGCCAGGGGGGTGAGACCCAGTACTTC

v_call: TRBV5-4
d_call: NA
j_call: TRBJ2-1
clone_size: few
cdr3_length: 15
cdr3_aa: CASSLGGTTGNEQFF
cdr3_nt: TGTGCCAGCAGCTTAGGCGGGACGACGGGGAATGAGCAGTTCTTC

v_call: TRBV20-1
d_call: TRBD2
j_call: TRBJ2-3
clone_size: many
cdr3_length: 16
cdr3_aa: CSAFRGTSGSTDTQYF
cdr3_nt: TGCAGTGCTTTCCGGGGGACTAGCGGGAGTACAGATACGCAGTATTTT

v_call: TRBV7-8
d_call: NA
j_call: TRBJ2-6
clone_size: few
cdr3_length: 21
cdr3_aa: CASSFFFWASARTSGANVLTF
cdr3_nt: TGTGCCAGCAGCTTTTTTTTTTGGGCGAGTGCCAGGACGTCTGGGGCCAACGTCCTGACTTTC

v_call: TRBV10-3
d_call: TRBD1
j_call: TRBJ2-3
clone_size: NA
cdr3_length: 13
cdr3_aa: CAIGGQGEDTQYF
cdr3_nt: TGTGCCATCGGGGGACAGGGTGAAGATACGCAGTATTTT

v_call: TRBV20-1
d_call: NA
j_call: TRBJ2-1
clone_size: NA
cdr3_length: 14
cdr3_aa: CSARSSRTYNEQFF
cdr3_nt: TGCAGTGCTAGATCTTCACGGACCTACAATGAGCAGTTCTTC

v_call: TRBV5-4
d_call: TRBD2
j_call: TRBJ2-1
clone_size: NA
cdr3_length: 17
cdr3_aa: CASSLGGGRFSYNEQFF
cdr3_nt: TGTGCCAGCAGCTTGGGGGGCGGGAGGTTCTCCTACAATGAGCAGTTCTTC

v_call: TRBV12-3/TRBV12-4
d_call: TRBD1
j_call: TRBJ1-2
clone_size: NA
cdr3_length: 13
cdr3_aa: CASSLQGSYGYTF
cdr3_nt: TGTGCCAGCAGCCTACAGGGGAGCTATGGCTACACCTTC

v_call: TRBV6-5
d_call: NA
j_call: TRBJ2-5
clone_size: NA
cdr3_length: 14
cdr3_aa: CASSYSMGVQTQYF
cdr3_nt: TGTGCCAGCAGTTACTCGATGGGAGTGCAGACCCAGTACTTC

v_call: TRBV7-2
d_call: TRBD1
j_call: TRBJ1-3
clone_size: NA
cdr3_length: 16
cdr3_aa: CASSLLGGQGRNTIYF
cdr3_nt: TGTGCCAGCAGCTTACTAGGGGGACAGGGGAGAAACACCATATATTTT

v_call: TRBV6-1
d_call: NA
j_call: TRBJ2-5
clone_size: NA
cdr3_length: 14
cdr3_aa: CASSRTSQVETQYF
cdr3_nt: TGTGCCAGCAGCAGAACTAGCCAGGTAGAGACCCAGTACTTC

v_call: TRBV28
d_call: TRBD1
j_call: TRBJ1-2
clone_size: few
cdr3_length: 16
cdr3_aa: CASSLTDLTGLYGYTF
cdr3_nt: TGTGCCAGCAGTTTGACGGACTTGACAGGGCTCTATGGCTACACCTTC

v_call: TRBV18
d_call: NA
j_call: TRBJ2-5
clone_size: NA
cdr3_length: 15
cdr3_aa: CASSPPQGLEETQYF
cdr3_nt: TGTGCCAGCTCACCACCCCAGGGTTTGGAAGAGACCCAGTACTTC

v_call: TRBV24-1
d_call: TRBD2
j_call: TRBJ2-3
clone_size: NA
cdr3_length: 20
cdr3_aa: CATSDSPGLAGGQGADTQYF
cdr3_nt: TGTGCCACCAGTGACTCACCCGGACTAGCGGGAGGACAAGGGGCAGATACGCAGTATTTT

v_call: TRBV5-4
d_call: NA
j_call: TRBJ1-1
clone_size: NA
cdr3_length: 14
cdr3_aa: CASSKRVANTEAFF
cdr3_nt: TGTGCCAGCAGCAAACGTGTGGCTAACACTGAAGCTTTCTTT

v_call: TRBV29-1
d_call: NA
j_call: TRBJ2-2
clone_size: many
cdr3_length: 12
cdr3_aa: CSVDAGTGELFF
cdr3_nt: TGCAGCGTTGACGCAGGGACCGGGGAGCTGTTTTTT

v_call: TRBV7-2
d_call: NA
j_call: TRBJ2-3
clone_size: many
cdr3_length: 15
cdr3_aa: CASSPTVIGGATQYF
cdr3_nt: TGTGCCAGCAGCCCAACCGTGATTGGGGGGGCTACGCAGTATTTT

v_call: TRBV18
d_call: NA
j_call: TRBJ2-5
clone_size: NA
cdr3_length: 13
cdr3_aa: CASSNLGAVSSYF
cdr3_nt: TGTGCCAGCTCGAACTTAGGTGCTGTCTCTTCATACTTC

v_call: TRBV29-1
d_call: NA
j_call: TRBJ2-3
clone_size: many
cdr3_length: 11
cdr3_aa: CSVQGLDTQYF
cdr3_nt: TGCAGCGTGCAGGGACTGGATACGCAGTATTTT

v_call: TRBV20-1
d_call: NA
j_call: TRBJ2-7
clone_size: NA
cdr3_length: 14
cdr3_aa: CSARVYGRSYEQYF
cdr3_nt: TGCAGTGCTAGAGTGTATGGGAGGTCCTACGAGCAGTACTTC

v_call: TRBV5-1
d_call: TRBD1
j_call: TRBJ2-1
clone_size: NA
cdr3_length: 13
cdr3_aa: CASSTRQGNEQFF
cdr3_nt: TGCGCCAGCAGCACAAGACAGGGAAATGAGCAGTTCTTC

v_call: TRBV5-1
d_call: NA
j_call: TRBJ2-2
clone_size: NA
cdr3_length: 13
cdr3_aa: CASMAGYTGELFF
cdr3_nt: TGCGCCAGCATGGCGGGATACACCGGGGAGCTGTTTTTT

v_call: TRBV5-1
d_call: NA
j_call: TRBJ2-7
clone_size: once
cdr3_length: 14
cdr3_aa: CASSLVGQAYEQYF
cdr3_nt: TGCGCCAGCAGCTTGGTTGGACAAGCATACGAGCAGTACTTC

v_call: TRBV3-1
d_call: NA
j_call: TRBJ1-4
clone_size: many
cdr3_length: 15
cdr3_aa: CASSPVGSRGEKLFF
cdr3_nt: TGTGCCAGCAGCCCAGTGGGCAGTCGAGGGGAAAAACTGTTTTTT

v_call: TRBV20-1
d_call: NA
j_call: TRBJ2-1
clone_size: many
cdr3_length: 12
cdr3_aa: CSARDQGYEQFF
cdr3_nt: TGCAGTGCTAGAGATCAAGGCTATGAGCAGTTCTTC

v_call: TRBV4-3
d_call: NA
j_call: TRBJ1-2
clone_size: NA
cdr3_length: 14
cdr3_aa: CASSQDTVNYGYTF
cdr3_nt: TGCGCCAGCAGCCAAGATACGGTAAACTATGGCTACACCTTC

v_call: TRBV5-1
d_call: NA
j_call: TRBJ2-1
clone_size: NA
cdr3_length: 13
cdr3_aa: CASQRGADNEQFF
cdr3_nt: TGCGCCAGTCAAAGGGGGGCTGACAATGAGCAGTTCTTC

v_call: TRBV6-1
d_call: TRBD1
j_call: TRBJ2-5
clone_size: many
cdr3_length: 13
cdr3_aa: CASRTTGGETQYF
cdr3_nt: TGTGCCAGCCGAACAACAGGGGGAGAGACCCAGTACTTC

v_call: TRBV29-1
d_call: TRBD1
j_call: TRBJ2-7
clone_size: many
cdr3_length: 13
cdr3_aa: CSVGGTGIYEQYF
cdr3_nt: TGCAGCGTTGGTGGGACAGGGATCTACGAGCAGTACTTC

v_call: TRBV7-2
d_call: NA
j_call: TRBJ2-3
clone_size: few
cdr3_length: 17
cdr3_aa: CASSTRQGGPPTDTQYF
cdr3_nt: TGTGCCAGCAGCACCCGACAGGGAGGGCCCCCCACAGATACGCAGTATTTT

v_call: TRBV5-1
d_call: NA
j_call: TRBJ2-2
clone_size: few
cdr3_length: 14
cdr3_aa: CASTEGRDTGELFF
cdr3_nt: TGCGCCAGCACTGAAGGACGGGACACCGGGGAGCTGTTTTTT